Listed here are 27 T cell receptor beta chains from one sample, sequenced in a study of siplizumab effects on memory and regulatory T cells (dated by TCRdb to about 2019). Receptor amplification or capture employed the immunoSEQ multiplex PCR assay. Imported from immuneACCESS, the table was reduced by TCRdb to in-frame sequences with V and J called. These copies leave out some clones; in studies compared against another copy, an unresolved V gene accounts for under half, and the cause of the remainder is not known. The sample data list some 56,000 clones, and 95% to 98% of these were observed just once. The ten largest account for approximately 1.1% of the sample. Sequenced sample: naive CD8+ T cells sorted from blood. The meaning of the sample's cell subset or site label: unstimulated naive T cells. The receptors were sampled from a human donor in good health.

This sequence joins TRBV27 and TRBJ2-3; D remains ambiguous. The CDR3 spans 13 residues. Trimming removed 1 base from V and 4 bases from J, with 6 bases in between. Germline lookup yields CDR1 MNHEY and CDR2 SMNVEV (reference sequence). CDR3 sequence (DNA): TGTGCCAGCAGTTTATTGACGGCAGATACGCAGTATTTT. Its protein product is CASSLLTADTQYF.

The chain uses TRBV27 and TRBJ2-1, with TRBD1 matching 8 bases. V lost 4 bases, J lost 9 bases, and 8 bases stayed unmatched. Looked up from germline, CDR1 is MNHEY and CDR2 is SMNVEV (reference sequence). The CDR3 spans 14 residues. DNA for the CDR3: TGTGCCAGCAGTTCTTTGCAGGGGGCCCCTGAGCAGTTCTTC. Protein sequence: CASSSLQGAPEQFF.

This clone was seen once. CDR3 loop: CASSFVTRPYEQYF. DNA for the CDR3: TGTGCCAGCAGCTTTGTAACACGGCCCTACGAGCAGTACTTC. J is TRBJ2-5 and V is TRBV11-2; D gene uncertain. With the DNA end fitting TRBJ2-7 better, the J assignment may be wrong. From germline, CDR1 is SGHAT and CDR2 FQNNGV. There are 14 residues in the CDR3.

This sequence joins TRBV27 and TRBJ1-1; D unresolved. Trimming shortened V by 1 base and J by 0 bases, and 12 bases separated the two germline ends. CDR3 length equals 16 residues. The V gene's germline CDR1 is MNHEY and CDR2 SMNVEV (reference sequence). Here the CDR3 DNA reads TGTGCCAGCAGTTTATTGCGGGGTCTAATGAACACTGAAGCTTTCTTT. Translation gives CASSLLRGLMNTEAFF.

Worth noting for this clone: This sample also contains other DNA sequences that code for the same CDR3. The gene calls are TRBV11-3 and TRBJ2-7, with TRBD2 matching 7 bases. The CDR3 has 19 residues. Losses at the gene ends were 2 bases for V and 0 bases for J; bases not matched to a gene: 16. Germline-derived CDR1 and CDR2 are SGHNT and YENEEA. This CDR3 is CASSLSPSDVERDSYEQYF. DNA of the CDR3: TGTGCCAGCAGCTTATCCCCCTCAGACGTGGAGCGGGACTCCTACGAGCAGTACTTC.

The chain employs TRBV27 and TRBJ2-1; D possibly corresponds to TRBD2 (5 bases). CDR3 size: 17 residues. Trimming removed 5 bases from V and 4 bases from J, with 21 bases in between. Germline-derived CDR1 and CDR2 are MNHEY and SMNVEV (reference sequence). CDR3 sequence (DNA): TGTGCCAGCAGTCCTTACCTCGGGATCCCCCAATACAATGAGCAGTTCTTC. Protein product: CASSPYLGIPQYNEQFF.

The V call is TRBV30, the J call TRBJ1-5; unclear D gene. The germline gives CDR1 GTSNPN, CDR2 SVGIG (reference sequence). Trimming cost V 2 bases and J 2 bases, with 10 bases left between them. CDR3 length: 14 amino acids. The CDR3 DNA sequence: TGTGCCTGGAGTACTGGAAGAGGCAATCAGCCCCAGCATTTT. Translated, it gives CAWSTGRGNQPQHF.

This clone is a singleton in its sample. The chain is built from TRBV15 and TRBJ1-2, with unresolved D. In germline, CDR1 is LNHNV, CDR2 YYDKDF (reference sequence). The CDR3 extends over 11 amino acids. The ends were cut back, 3 bases at V and 8 bases at J, with 7 bases in the middle. The CDR3 bases are TGTGCCACCAGCAGCGGGAACGGCTACACCTTC. Residues: CATSSGNGYTF.

V is TRBV19 and J is TRBJ2-1; 8 bases fit TRBD2. CDR3 length: 15 residues. The J segment lost 5 bases and the V segment lost 3 bases, leaving 6 bases of the junction unmatched. Per the germline V gene, CDR1 is LNHDA and CDR2 is SQIVND (reference sequence). The chain's CDR3 is CASSIWEAGDNEQFF. CDR3 bases: TGTGCCAGTAGTATCTGGGAAGCGGGAGACAATGAGCAGTTCTTC.

Only one count was recorded for this clone. The CDR3 DNA reads TGTGCCAGCAGTCCGGGGACAGACATTCAGTACTTC. Translation: CASSPGTDIQYF. The chain employs TRBV28 and TRBJ2-4, with 7 bases identical to TRBD1. V lost 5 bases to trimming and J lost 8 bases; unmatched junction nucleotides: 3. Germline V gene sequence: CDR1 MDHEN, CDR2 SYDVKM. The length of the CDR3 is 12 residues.

The chain couples TRBV5-1 to TRBJ1-5; D is ambiguous. Germline loops: CDR1 SGHRS, CDR2 YFSETQ. The CDR3 loop spans 15 amino acids. Trimming removed 4 bases at V and 0 bases at J, with 11 bases between. The CDR3 is CASSPQGLSNQPQHF. CDR3 DNA sequence: TGCGCCAGCAGCCCCCAAGGACTTAGCAATCAGCCCCAGCATTTT.

This clone was seen just once. V usage is TRBV19 and J usage is TRBJ2-7, with 9 bases matching TRBD1. Trimming removed 5 bases from V and 2 bases from J; junction bases left unmatched: 4. The CDR3 covers 14 residues. Germline CDR1 is LNHDA and CDR2 is SQIVND (reference sequence). CDR3 nucleotides: TGTGCCAGTAGTTTGGGACAGGGAACCTACGAGCAGTACTTC. It translates to CASSLGQGTYEQYF.

The genes are TRBV9 and TRBJ2-2; TRBD1 agrees at 9 bases. This CDR3 contains 16 residues. V lost 2 bases and J lost 4; bases outside the gene matches: 6. Germline V gene sequence: CDR1 SGDLS, CDR2 YYNGEE. Written as DNA, the CDR3 is TGTGCCAGCAGCGTCCCCGGGACAGGGAGCACCGGGGAGCTGTTTTTT. As protein: CASSVPGTGSTGELFF.

The rearrangement joins TRBV4-1 to TRBJ2-7, with TRBD2 matching 7 bases. V shed 1 base and J 1 base; nucleotides not matched to a gene: 10. In germline, CDR1 is MGHRA, CDR2 YSYEKL. The CDR3 totals 17 residues. CDR3 bases: TGCGCCAGCAGCCAAGGGGCCCCGGGACTACTTTCCTACGAGCAGTACTTC. This gives the protein CASSQGAPGLLSYEQYF.

This chain joins TRBV29-1 and TRBJ2-3, with 11 bases fitting TRBD1. J gave up 4 bases and V 7 bases, and 7 bases lay outside the gene matches. Germline CDR1 reads SQVTM; CDR2 reads ANQGSEA. There are 14 residues in the CDR3. CDR3 coding DNA: TGCAGCGGCCTAGGGACAGGGGGTGCAGATACGCAGTATTTT. Its translation: CSGLGTGGADTQYF.

The chain couples TRBV12-2 to TRBJ1-5; no DNA check was done on the table's D call, TRBD1. TRBV12-2 has pseudogene status. The CDR3 length is 18 residues. The chain's CDR3 is CASRLEQGEVFGNQPQHF. In DNA form, the CDR3 reads TGTGCAAGTCGCTTGGAACAGGGGGAAGTTTTTGGCAATCAGCCCCAGCATTTT.

The chain employs TRBV15 and TRBJ2-2; 7 bases are shared with TRBD1. The CDR3 contains 18 residues. Germline loops: CDR1 LNHNV, CDR2 YYDKDF (reference sequence). Trimming at V came to 8 bases and at J to 7 bases, leaving 22 bases not matched to a gene. CDR3 in DNA: TGTGCCACCCTGTCGATCGAGGGACAGAGGGGCTTCGGCGGGGAGCTGTTTTTT. Encoded protein: CATLSIEGQRGFGGELFF.

The genes are TRBV5-1 and TRBJ2-1; 8 bases agree with TRBD2. From germline, CDR1 is SGHRS and CDR2 YFSETQ. Germline trimming cut 2 bases from V and 6 bases from J; bases unmatched to any gene: 7. The CDR3 runs to 15 residues. CDR3 amino acids: CASSFTGGPFNEQFF. The CDR3 bases are TGCGCCAGCAGCTTCACGGGAGGGCCGTTCAATGAGCAGTTCTTC.

The rearrangement uses TRBV7-9 and TRBJ1-2; D unclear. CDR3 length equals 16 residues. From germline, CDR1 is SEHNR and CDR2 FQNEAQ (reference sequence). V shed 5 bases and J shed 0 bases, with 16 bases lying between them. CDR3 loop: CASSTDAMGTNYGYTF. DNA of the CDR3: TGTGCCAGCAGCACAGACGCCATGGGTACTAACTATGGCTACACCTTC.

The chain is built from TRBV7-9 and TRBJ2-2, with no clear D. Germline lookup yields CDR1 SEHNR and CDR2 FQNEAQ (reference sequence). The V and J ends lost 0 bases and 10 bases respectively, with 12 bases between them. The CDR3 totals 14 residues. The CDR3 DNA is TGTGCCAGCAGCTTAGCCGGACGGACGTCGGAGCTGTTTTTT. Translation gives CASSLAGRTSELFF.

The V call is TRBV27, the J call TRBJ2-3; D may be TRBD2 (5 bases). This CDR3 region has 14 residues. V dropped 8 bases and J dropped 4 bases, with 16 bases sitting between them. CDR1 is MNHEY, CDR2 SMNVEV, per germline (reference sequence). In DNA, the CDR3 is TGTGCCAGCCGACGGCGGGCGCTCGCAGATACGCAGTATTTT. Protein sequence: CASRRRALADTQYF.

The chain employs TRBV7-9 and TRBJ2-3; tentative D call: TRBD2 (6 bases). The CDR3 runs to 14 residues. Between the trimmed V and J ends, which lost 1 base and 5 bases, there was a span of 10 bases. From germline, CDR1 is SEHNR and CDR2 FQNEAQ (reference sequence). This CDR3 is CASSLGLGGDTQYF. The CDR3 nucleotides read TGTGCCAGCAGCTTAGGTTTGGGGGGAGATACGCAGTATTTT. The whole variable domain, filled in from reference TRBV7-9 and TRBJ2-3, reads DTGVSQNPRHKITKRGQNVTFRCDPISEHNRLYWYRQTLGQGPEFLTYFQNEAQLEKSRLLSDRFSAERPKGSFSTLEIQRTEQGDSAMYLCASSLGLGGDTQYFGPGTRLTVL.

The chain carries TRBV5-1 and TRBJ1-4; TRBD1 aligns across 11 bases. Germline V gene sequence: CDR1 SGHRS, CDR2 YFSETQ. The length of the CDR3 is 17 residues. Germline trimming cut 1 base from V and 7 bases from J; bases unmatched to any gene: 9. The CDR3 sequence: CASSLTGQGGGGEKLFF. CDR3 nucleotide sequence: TGCGCCAGCAGCTTGACGGGACAGGGGGGTGGAGGTGAAAAACTGTTTTTT.

This chain joins TRBV7-2 and TRBJ2-5, with 11 bases matching TRBD2. The CDR3 has 16 residues. The junction had 6 bases not matched to a gene; V was cut back by 5 bases and J by 1 base. CDR1 is SGHTA, CDR2 FQGNSA, per germline. The CDR3 protein is CASSVTSGNFQETQYF. In DNA, the CDR3 is TGTGCCAGCAGCGTGACTAGCGGGAATTTCCAAGAGACCCAGTACTTC.

This clone was seen just once. This chain links TRBV6-4 with TRBJ2-5; 11 nucleotides match TRBD2. Trimming removed 4 bases from V and 7 bases from J; junction bases left unmatched: 5. The CDR3 covers 14 residues. The germline V gene encodes CDR1 MRHNA and CDR2 SNTAGT. The CDR3 sequence: CASSALAGEVTQYF. The CDR3 nucleotides are TGTGCCAGCAGTGCACTAGCGGGAGAAGTGACCCAGTACTTC.

The CDR3: CASGSPWEDTQYF. The CDR3 nucleotides are TGTGCTAGTGGTTCCCCCTGGGAAGATACGCAGTATTTT. The chain is built from TRBV12-5 and TRBJ2-3, with D uncertain. The CDR3 runs 13 residues. CDR1 and CDR2 from the germline V gene are LGHNT and FRNRAP. V was trimmed by 4 bases and J by 5 bases, leaving 10 bases between them.

The V call is TRBV4-1, the J call TRBJ2-7, with 10 bases lining up with TRBD2. Germline CDR1 and CDR2: MGHRA and YSYEKL. The V segment lost 6 bases and the J segment 5 bases; nucleotides outside the gene matches: 13. The CDR3 sequence is 16 residues long. This chain's CDR3 is CASRPSGAGGPNEQYF. CDR3 bases: TGCGCCAGCAGACCTTCGGGAGCGGGAGGGCCTAACGAGCAGTACTTC.